These T cell receptor beta chains were read from a single sample in a study of OX40 agonist ivuxolimab in advanced cancers. The repertoire was sequenced with immunoSEQ multiplex PCR; TCRdb's copy has only in-frame clones and lacks some. The repertoire holds 35,000 to 50,000 clones, with approximately 92% as singletons. The sample was CD4+ or CD8+ T cells sorted from blood, taken in a trial of the OX40 agonist ivuxolimab. The source is an adult with an advanced solid tumor such as melanoma, head and neck, liver or kidney cancer. The CDR3 runs from the conserved cysteine through the conserved F or W. The D gene is left open where the match is weak. Clone size is shown for a subset of rows, as once, few, many or a class of expanded clone.

abundance: few
v_gene: TRBV11-2
j_gene: TRBJ1-1
d_gene: -
CDR3aa: CASSLAEGDTEAFF
CDR3nt: TGTGCCAGCAGCTTAGCTGAGGGTGACACTGAAGCTTTCTTT

abundance: -
v_gene: TRBV29-1
j_gene: TRBJ2-5
d_gene: TRBD1
CDR3aa: CSVESRSTGGAGETQYF
CDR3nt: TGCAGCGTTGAAAGCCGCTCAACAGGGGGCGCGGGAGAGACCCAGTACTTC

abundance: -
v_gene: TRBV20-1
j_gene: TRBJ2-7
d_gene: -
CDR3aa: CSAGPAYEQYF
CDR3nt: TGCAGTGCTGGCCCCGCCTACGAGCAGTACTTC

abundance: -
v_gene: TRBV6-1
j_gene: TRBJ2-1
d_gene: -
CDR3aa: CASSELSGSAGQFF
CDR3nt: TGTGCCAGCAGTGAACTTTCCGGGTCCGCAGGGCAGTTCTTC

abundance: once
v_gene: TRBV16
j_gene: TRBJ2-2
d_gene: -
CDR3aa: CASSQFFSWDRTGELFF
CDR3nt: TGTGCCAGCAGCCAATTCTTTAGCTGGGATCGGACCGGGGAGCTGTTTTTT

abundance: -
v_gene: TRBV5-1
j_gene: TRBJ1-2
d_gene: TRBD1
CDR3aa: CASSSTGADYGYTF
CDR3nt: TGCGCCAGCAGCTCGACAGGGGCGGACTATGGCTACACCTTC

abundance: -
v_gene: TRBV28
j_gene: TRBJ1-4
d_gene: -
CDR3aa: CASSSQATNEKLFF
CDR3nt: TGTGCCAGCAGTTCGCAGGCAACTAATGAAAAACTGTTTTTT

abundance: once
v_gene: TRBV28
j_gene: TRBJ2-1
d_gene: TRBD2
CDR3aa: CASSSIGLGVSYNEQFF
CDR3nt: TGTGCCAGCAGCTCTATTGGACTAGGAGTCTCCTACAATGAGCAGTTCTTC

abundance: -
v_gene: TRBV7-3
j_gene: TRBJ1-1
d_gene: -
CDR3aa: CASRLQQNTEAFF
CDR3nt: TGTGCCAGCAGATTACAGCAGAACACTGAAGCTTTCTTT

abundance: -
v_gene: TRBV4-1
j_gene: TRBJ2-5
d_gene: TRBD2
CDR3aa: CASSPFGRGRPETQYF
CDR3nt: TGCGCCAGCAGTCCCTTCGGGCGGGGGAGGCCAGAGACCCAGTACTTC

abundance: -
v_gene: TRBV7-9
j_gene: TRBJ2-1
d_gene: TRBD2
CDR3aa: CASSMTSGTDNEQFF
CDR3nt: TGTGCCAGCAGCATGACTAGCGGGACTGACAATGAGCAGTTCTTC

abundance: -
v_gene: TRBV28
j_gene: TRBJ2-7
d_gene: TRBD1
CDR3aa: CASRTGQDLYEQYF
CDR3nt: TGTGCCAGCAGGACGGGACAGGATCTCTACGAGCAGTACTTC

abundance: -
v_gene: TRBV19
j_gene: TRBJ1-1
d_gene: TRBD1
CDR3aa: CASSPGQGAEAFF
CDR3nt: TGTGCCAGTAGTCCAGGACAGGGGGCTGAAGCTTTCTTT

abundance: few
v_gene: TRBV19
j_gene: TRBJ1-2
d_gene: -
CDR3aa: CASSMGGGYTF
CDR3nt: TGTGCCAGTAGTATGGGAGGTGGCTACACCTTC

abundance: -
v_gene: TRBV4-2
j_gene: TRBJ2-7
d_gene: TRBD2
CDR3aa: CASSQDPQSGKPYEQYF
CDR3nt: TGTGCCAGCAGCCAAGATCCCCAAAGCGGGAAGCCTTACGAGCAGTACTTC

abundance: -
v_gene: TRBV7-2
j_gene: TRBJ1-1
d_gene: TRBD1
CDR3aa: CASSPDGTGGAVSPEAFF
CDR3nt: TGTGCCAGCAGCCCAGACGGGACAGGGGGCGCGGTTAGCCCTGAAGCTTTCTTT

abundance: -
v_gene: TRBV6-6
j_gene: TRBJ2-7
d_gene: TRBD2
CDR3aa: CASSLLAGVDEYF
CDR3nt: TGTGCCAGCAGCCTCCTAGCGGGAGTTGATGAGTACTTC

abundance: -
v_gene: TRBV5-1
j_gene: TRBJ2-7
d_gene: -
CDR3aa: CASSSDMGSYEQYF
CDR3nt: TGCGCCAGCAGCTCAGACATGGGCTCCTACGAGCAGTACTTC

abundance: once
v_gene: TRBV19
j_gene: TRBJ2-7
d_gene: TRBD1
CDR3aa: CASSKGGTGGHYEQYF
CDR3nt: TGTGCCAGTAGTAAAGGGGGGACAGGTGGACACTACGAGCAGTACTTC

abundance: -
v_gene: TRBV7-6
j_gene: TRBJ2-1
d_gene: -
CDR3aa: CASSSPGGYEQFF
CDR3nt: TGTGCCAGCAGCTCCCCGGGTGGATATGAGCAGTTCTTC

abundance: -
v_gene: TRBV11-3
j_gene: TRBJ1-5
d_gene: TRBD1
CDR3aa: CASSTSWGQRNQPQHF
CDR3nt: TGTGCCAGCAGCACATCATGGGGACAGCGCAATCAGCCCCAGCATTTT

abundance: -
v_gene: TRBV7-2
j_gene: TRBJ2-6
d_gene: -
CDR3aa: CASSLGAGAGANVLTF
CDR3nt: TGTGCCAGCAGCTTAGGGGCCGGGGCTGGGGCCAACGTCCTGACTTTC

abundance: few
v_gene: TRBV7-9
j_gene: TRBJ1-5
d_gene: -
CDR3aa: CASSWSGANNNQPQHF
CDR3nt: TGTGCCAGCAGCTGGTCGGGGGCGAATAACAATCAGCCCCAGCATTTT

abundance: -
v_gene: TRBV19
j_gene: TRBJ1-2
d_gene: TRBD1
CDR3aa: CASSTGTGVNYGYTF
CDR3nt: TGTGCCAGTAGTACCGGGACAGGGGTTAACTATGGCTACACCTTC

abundance: -
v_gene: TRBV28
j_gene: TRBJ1-5
d_gene: -
CDR3aa: CASSLSQHNQPQHF
CDR3nt: TGTGCCAGCAGTTTAAGCCAGCACAATCAGCCCCAGCATTTT

abundance: -
v_gene: TRBV23-1
j_gene: TRBJ2-7
d_gene: -
CDR3aa: CASSQFQRLGVKAHEQYF
CDR3nt: TGCGCCAGCAGTCAATTTCAAAGGCTAGGGGTTAAAGCCCACGAGCAGTACTTC

abundance: -
v_gene: TRBV28
j_gene: TRBJ1-5
d_gene: TRBD1
CDR3aa: CASNRGQRNQPQHF
CDR3nt: TGTGCCAGCAACAGGGGGCAAAGAAATCAGCCCCAGCATTTT

abundance: -
v_gene: TRBV7-9
j_gene: TRBJ2-5
d_gene: TRBD1
CDR3aa: CASSSTGGAETQYF
CDR3nt: TGTGCCAGCAGTTCGACAGGGGGCGCGGAGACCCAGTACTTC

abundance: -
v_gene: TRBV6-5
j_gene: TRBJ1-3
d_gene: -
CDR3aa: CASSYRMGDGNTIYF
CDR3nt: TGTGCCAGCAGTTACCGTATGGGGGATGGAAACACCATATATTTT

abundance: -
v_gene: TRBV19
j_gene: TRBJ1-2
d_gene: -
CDR3aa: CASSGRESNYGYTF
CDR3nt: TGTGCCAGTAGTGGTAGGGAATCGAACTATGGCTACACCTTC

abundance: -
v_gene: TRBV28
j_gene: TRBJ2-5
d_gene: -
CDR3aa: CASSRQSQETQYF
CDR3nt: TGTGCCAGCAGTCGGCAGAGCCAAGAGACCCAGTACTTC

abundance: -
v_gene: TRBV28
j_gene: TRBJ1-2
d_gene: -
CDR3aa: CATRRGTGYTF
CDR3nt: TGTGCCACCCGGCGGGGAACTGGCTACACCTTC

abundance: -
v_gene: TRBV6-5
j_gene: TRBJ2-5
d_gene: -
CDR3aa: CASSRPQETQYF
CDR3nt: TGTGCCAGCTCCCGGCCTCAAGAGACCCAGTACTTC

abundance: -
v_gene: TRBV11-2
j_gene: TRBJ2-1
d_gene: TRBD2
CDR3aa: CASSLAHLAGEQFF
CDR3nt: TGTGCCAGCAGCTTAGCCCACCTAGCGGGTGAGCAGTTCTTC

abundance: -
v_gene: TRBV28
j_gene: TRBJ2-5
d_gene: TRBD1
CDR3aa: CASREQGAIWETQYF
CDR3nt: TGTGCCAGCAGGGAACAGGGGGCAATCTGGGAGACCCAGTACTTC

abundance: few
v_gene: TRBV28
j_gene: TRBJ1-3
d_gene: -
CDR3aa: CATSGRGAKGNTIYF
CDR3nt: TGTGCCACCTCAGGGCGGGGGGCGAAAGGAAACACCATATATTTT

abundance: once
v_gene: TRBV4-3
j_gene: TRBJ2-5
d_gene: -
CDR3aa: CASSQSPQETQYF
CDR3nt: TGCGCCAGCAGCCAGTCACCACAAGAGACCCAGTACTTC

abundance: -
v_gene: TRBV4-1
j_gene: TRBJ2-3
d_gene: TRBD2
CDR3aa: CASSQLLAGTDTQYF
CDR3nt: TGCGCCAGCAGCCAGTTACTAGCGGGCACAGATACGCAGTATTTT

abundance: -
v_gene: TRBV11-2
j_gene: TRBJ2-1
d_gene: -
CDR3aa: CASSLSEGTYNEQFF
CDR3nt: TGTGCCAGCAGTCTTTCGGAGGGTACCTACAATGAGCAGTTCTTC

abundance: -
v_gene: TRBV5-1
j_gene: TRBJ1-5
d_gene: TRBD1
CDR3aa: CASSSGTGEDQPQHF
CDR3nt: TGCGCCAGCAGCTCCGGGACAGGGGAGGATCAGCCCCAGCATTTT

abundance: -
v_gene: TRBV5-4
j_gene: TRBJ2-2
d_gene: TRBD2
CDR3aa: CASSEGLAGPANTGELFF
CDR3nt: TGTGCCAGCAGCGAAGGACTAGCGGGCCCCGCGAACACCGGGGAGCTGTTTTTT

abundance: -
v_gene: TRBV5-1
j_gene: TRBJ2-3
d_gene: -
CDR3aa: CASSFVHSYTDTQYF
CDR3nt: TGCGCCAGCAGCTTCGTTCACTCCTACACAGATACGCAGTATTTT

abundance: -
v_gene: TRBV28
j_gene: TRBJ1-1
d_gene: -
CDR3aa: CASSVGHREAFF
CDR3nt: TGTGCCAGCAGTGTTGGACACCGCGAAGCTTTCTTT

abundance: -
v_gene: TRBV7-3
j_gene: TRBJ2-5
d_gene: -
CDR3aa: CASSDNDRETQYF
CDR3nt: TGTGCCAGCAGCGATAACGACCGAGAGACCCAGTACTTC

abundance: -
v_gene: TRBV9
j_gene: TRBJ2-3
d_gene: -
CDR3aa: CASSVGPPDTQYF
CDR3nt: TGTGCCAGCAGCGTAGGGCCTCCAGATACGCAGTATTTT

abundance: -
v_gene: TRBV6-1
j_gene: TRBJ2-7
d_gene: -
CDR3aa: CASTRGRSSYEQYF
CDR3nt: TGTGCCAGCACCCGAGGGAGGTCCTCCTACGAGCAGTACTTC

abundance: -
v_gene: TRBV10-3
j_gene: TRBJ2-5
d_gene: TRBD2
CDR3aa: CAISTSGRGAGGGRETQYF
CDR3nt: TGTGCCATCAGTACCTCAGGGCGTGGAGCGGGAGGAGGTAGGGAGACCCAGTACTTC

abundance: -
v_gene: TRBV6-1
j_gene: TRBJ1-2
d_gene: -
CDR3aa: CATAFRGDGYTF
CDR3nt: TGTGCCACTGCGTTCAGGGGAGATGGCTACACCTTC

abundance: -
v_gene: TRBV9
j_gene: TRBJ2-7
d_gene: TRBD1
CDR3aa: CASSSGTGSEQYF
CDR3nt: TGTGCCAGCAGCTCCGGGACAGGGAGCGAGCAGTACTTC